The rows below give T cell receptor beta chains drawn from one sample of a study of technical replicates of blood from a few donors. The repertoire was sequenced with immunoSEQ multiplex PCR; TCRdb's copy has only in-frame clones and lacks some. The sample records around 84,000 clones, just over 90% being singletons. The sample consisted of T cells isolated from PBMCs. These receptors were taken from a human donor in good health. The CDR3 runs from the conserved cysteine through the conserved F or W. D genes are given only for firm matches. Expanded clones are given a class, and other clones once, few, many or no size at all.

j_call: TRBJ2-5; v_call: TRBV27; clone_size: -; d_call: TRBD1; cdr3_length: 13; cdr3_aa: CASRRTGQETQYF; cdr3_nt: TGTGCCAGCAGGAGGACAGGTCAAGAGACCCAGTACTTC
j_call: TRBJ2-5; v_call: TRBV7-9; clone_size: -; d_call: TRBD1; cdr3_length: 14; cdr3_aa: CASSSQGKQETQYF; cdr3_nt: TGTGCCAGCAGCTCACAGGGGAAACAAGAGACCCAGTACTTC
j_call: TRBJ1-1; v_call: TRBV7-9; clone_size: -; d_call: -; cdr3_length: 19; cdr3_aa: CASSLAFSFGVGPRTEAFF; cdr3_nt: TGTGCCAGCAGCTTAGCATTTTCTTTCGGGGTAGGCCCTCGCACTGAAGCTTTCTTT
j_call: TRBJ2-1; v_call: TRBV25-1; clone_size: -; d_call: TRBD1; cdr3_length: 14; cdr3_aa: CASGIGTGGNEQFF; cdr3_nt: TGTGCCAGTGGAATTGGGACAGGGGGCAATGAGCAGTTCTTC
j_call: TRBJ1-1; v_call: TRBV27; clone_size: once; d_call: -; cdr3_length: 14; cdr3_aa: CASSLSARGGVAFF; cdr3_nt: TGTGCCAGCAGTTTATCAGCACGGGGGGGGGTTGCTTTCTTT
j_call: TRBJ1-2; v_call: TRBV11-3; clone_size: -; d_call: -; cdr3_length: 17; cdr3_aa: CASSLAAGAPNNYGYTF; cdr3_nt: TGTGCCAGCAGCTTAGCGGCAGGGGCTCCAAATAACTATGGCTACACCTTC
j_call: TRBJ2-5; v_call: TRBV29-1; clone_size: -; d_call: TRBD1; cdr3_length: 13; cdr3_aa: CSVALPGGETQYF; cdr3_nt: TGCAGCGTTGCACTCCCAGGGGGAGAGACCCAGTACTTC
j_call: TRBJ1-5; v_call: TRBV19; clone_size: -; d_call: TRBD1; cdr3_length: 14; cdr3_aa: CASSTTGMWQPQHF; cdr3_nt: TGTGCCAGTAGTACGACAGGGATGTGGCAGCCCCAGCATTTT
j_call: TRBJ2-1; v_call: TRBV6-4; clone_size: once; d_call: -; cdr3_length: 15; cdr3_aa: CASSEDYQPYNEQFF; cdr3_nt: TGTGCCAGCAGTGAGGACTACCAACCCTACAATGAGCAGTTCTTC
j_call: TRBJ1-4; v_call: TRBV28; clone_size: -; d_call: -; cdr3_length: 13; cdr3_aa: CASSLVAAMGLFF; cdr3_nt: TGTGCCAGCAGTTTGGTCGCGGCAATGGGTCTGTTTTTT
j_call: TRBJ1-1; v_call: TRBV6-6; clone_size: -; d_call: -; cdr3_length: 13; cdr3_aa: CASEKSMNTEAFF; cdr3_nt: TGTGCCAGCGAGAAGAGTATGAACACTGAAGCTTTCTTT
j_call: TRBJ1-2; v_call: TRBV11-2; clone_size: -; d_call: -; cdr3_length: 14; cdr3_aa: CASSLESGGHGYTF; cdr3_nt: TGTGCCAGCAGCTTAGAGTCCGGCGGCCATGGCTACACCTTC
j_call: TRBJ1-2; v_call: TRBV27; clone_size: -; d_call: -; cdr3_length: 14; cdr3_aa: CASSPLSGGYGYTF; cdr3_nt: TGTGCCAGCAGTCCCCTTTCGGGGGGGTATGGCTACACCTTC
j_call: TRBJ2-7; v_call: TRBV30; clone_size: once; d_call: -; cdr3_length: 14; cdr3_aa: CAWRQERGFYEQYF; cdr3_nt: TGTGCCTGGAGACAGGAAAGGGGATTCTACGAGCAGTACTTC
j_call: TRBJ2-7; v_call: TRBV7-2; clone_size: -; d_call: -; cdr3_length: 14; cdr3_aa: CASRFQGGPYEQYF; cdr3_nt: TGTGCCAGCAGGTTTCAGGGGGGCCCCTACGAGCAGTACTTC
j_call: TRBJ2-2; v_call: TRBV7-9; clone_size: -; d_call: TRBD1; cdr3_length: 14; cdr3_aa: CASSRDSNTGELFF; cdr3_nt: TGTGCCAGCAGCCGGGACAGCAACACCGGGGAGCTGTTTTTT
j_call: TRBJ1-2; v_call: TRBV5-4; clone_size: once; d_call: -; cdr3_length: 15; cdr3_aa: CASSGNREGKTGYTF; cdr3_nt: TGTGCCAGCAGCGGAAACAGGGAAGGGAAAACTGGCTACACCTTC
j_call: TRBJ2-3; v_call: TRBV6-5; clone_size: -; d_call: -; cdr3_length: 13; cdr3_aa: CASSELSGNTQYF; cdr3_nt: TGTGCCAGCAGTGAATTATCGGGGAATACGCAGTATTTT
j_call: TRBJ1-1; v_call: TRBV5-1; clone_size: -; d_call: -; cdr3_length: 13; cdr3_aa: CASSYSGSTEAFF; cdr3_nt: TGCGCCAGCAGCTACTCAGGGTCGACTGAAGCTTTCTTT
j_call: TRBJ2-7; v_call: TRBV6-1; clone_size: -; d_call: TRBD1; cdr3_length: 13; cdr3_aa: CASRYRGLDEQYF; cdr3_nt: TGTGCCAGCAGATACAGGGGGCTCGACGAGCAGTACTTC
j_call: TRBJ2-1; v_call: TRBV5-4; clone_size: -; d_call: -; cdr3_length: 15; cdr3_aa: CASSLGQWQGYEQFF; cdr3_nt: TGTGCCAGCAGCTTGGGGCAATGGCAGGGGTATGAGCAGTTCTTC
j_call: TRBJ1-1; v_call: TRBV6-1; clone_size: few; d_call: -; cdr3_length: 13; cdr3_aa: CASWELRNTEAFF; cdr3_nt: TGTGCCAGCTGGGAGCTCAGGAACACTGAAGCTTTCTTT
j_call: TRBJ2-7; v_call: TRBV5-4; clone_size: -; d_call: -; cdr3_length: 15; cdr3_aa: CASSLETSSFYEQYF; cdr3_nt: TGTGCCAGCAGCTTGGAGACTTCTTCTTTCTACGAGCAGTACTTC
j_call: TRBJ1-2; v_call: TRBV19; clone_size: -; d_call: -; cdr3_length: 11; cdr3_aa: CASEDFYGYTF; cdr3_nt: TGTGCCAGTGAAGACTTCTATGGCTACACCTTC
j_call: TRBJ2-2; v_call: TRBV19; clone_size: -; d_call: -; cdr3_length: 18; cdr3_aa: CASSTPPWGRTNTGELFF; cdr3_nt: TGTGCCAGTAGTACACCCCCGTGGGGCAGGACGAACACCGGGGAGCTGTTTTTT
j_call: TRBJ1-5; v_call: TRBV9; clone_size: -; d_call: -; cdr3_length: 15; cdr3_aa: CASSVLPGGNQPQHF; cdr3_nt: TGTGCCAGCAGCGTATTGCCAGGGGGCAATCAGCCCCAGCATTTT
j_call: TRBJ1-1; v_call: TRBV6-5; clone_size: -; d_call: -; cdr3_length: 14; cdr3_aa: CASSYLALNTEAFF; cdr3_nt: TGTGCCAGCAGTTACCTGGCCTTGAACACTGAAGCTTTCTTT
j_call: TRBJ1-1; v_call: TRBV6-1; clone_size: -; d_call: TRBD1; cdr3_length: 18; cdr3_aa: CASSEALWTGGEGTEAFF; cdr3_nt: TGTGCCAGCAGTGAAGCGCTGTGGACAGGGGGCGAGGGCACTGAAGCTTTCTTT
j_call: TRBJ2-3; v_call: TRBV18; clone_size: once; d_call: TRBD2; cdr3_length: 16; cdr3_aa: CASSLTTSGVGDTQYF; cdr3_nt: TGTGCCAGCTCCCTAACGACTAGCGGGGTTGGAGATACGCAGTATTTT
j_call: TRBJ1-2; v_call: TRBV5-1; clone_size: few; d_call: -; cdr3_length: 14; cdr3_aa: CASSIQTTNYGYTF; cdr3_nt: TGCGCCAGCAGCATTCAGACAACTAACTATGGCTACACCTTC